Listed below are T cell receptor beta chains from one sample, sequenced in a study of blood T cell repertoires in COVID-19. The table came from immunoSEQ multiplex PCR; TCRdb's copy has only in-frame clones and leaves some out. The table lists roughly 250,000 clones, 88% of them singletons. Source material: PBMCs or T cells enriched from blood (not recorded which). These TCRs come from a woman in her thirties or forties with acute COVID-19. Each CDR3 is given with its conserved first and last residue. Each record gives: D gene, V gene, clone size, J gene, CDR3 DNA, CDR3 protein. D genes are given only for firm matches. For some rows the clone size is stated as once, few or many, or as a class when expanded; others skip it.

D gene: TRBD1; V gene: TRBV18; clone size: .; J gene: TRBJ1-1; CDR3 DNA: TGTGCCAGCTCACCCAATACAGGGGGCAGTACTGAAGCTTTCTTT; CDR3 protein: CASSPNTGGSTEAFF
D gene: TRBD2; V gene: TRBV3-1/TRBV3-2; clone size: .; J gene: TRBJ2-3; CDR3 DNA: TGTGCCAGCAGCTCACTAGCGGGAGTGTCAGATACGCAGTATTTT; CDR3 protein: CASSSLAGVSDTQYF
D gene: .; V gene: TRBV25-1; clone size: .; J gene: TRBJ1-2; CDR3 DNA: TGTGCCAGCAGTGCTCCAGGAACCAACTATGGCTACACCTTC; CDR3 protein: CASSAPGTNYGYTF
D gene: .; V gene: TRBV3-1/TRBV3-2; clone size: .; J gene: TRBJ1-2; CDR3 DNA: TGTGCCAGCAGCCAACAAGGGAGAAATGGCTACACCTTC; CDR3 protein: CASSQQGRNGYTF
D gene: TRBD1; V gene: TRBV18; clone size: .; J gene: TRBJ2-5; CDR3 DNA: TGTGCCAGCTCATGGGACAGACAGGAGACCCAGTACTTC; CDR3 protein: CASSWDRQETQYF
D gene: TRBD2; V gene: TRBV6-4; clone size: .; J gene: TRBJ2-1; CDR3 DNA: TGTGCCAGCAGTGACTCTAATAGCGGGGGATTAAATGAGCAGTTCTTC; CDR3 protein: CASSDSNSGGLNEQFF
D gene: .; V gene: TRBV18; clone size: .; J gene: TRBJ1-1; CDR3 DNA: TGTGCCAGCTCACCACCGGGGCGGAACACTGAAGCTTTCTTT; CDR3 protein: CASSPPGRNTEAFF
D gene: .; V gene: TRBV11-3; clone size: .; J gene: TRBJ2-5; CDR3 DNA: TGTGCCAGCGCCCTCACGGGAGAAGAGACCCAGTACTTC; CDR3 protein: CASALTGEETQYF
D gene: .; V gene: TRBV5-4; clone size: .; J gene: TRBJ2-1; CDR3 DNA: TGTGCCAGCAGCTTGGTACAGCCTAATGAGCAGTTCTTC; CDR3 protein: CASSLVQPNEQFF
D gene: .; V gene: TRBV5-6; clone size: .; J gene: TRBJ2-7; CDR3 DNA: TGTGCCAGCAGCTTGGAAGTTAGGCAGGGGCTGGTCGAGCAGTACTTC; CDR3 protein: CASSLEVRQGLVEQYF
D gene: .; V gene: TRBV11-2; clone size: .; J gene: TRBJ1-2; CDR3 DNA: TGTGCCAGCAGTCCCGGCGGGGGGCCCCCAGGCTACACCTTC; CDR3 protein: CASSPGGGPPGYTF
D gene: .; V gene: TRBV6-7; clone size: .; J gene: TRBJ2-2; CDR3 DNA: TGTGCCAGCAGTTACCTCCGGGGGGCCGGGAACACCGGGGAGCTGTTTTTT; CDR3 protein: CASSYLRGAGNTGELFF
D gene: TRBD2; V gene: TRBV7-9; clone size: .; J gene: TRBJ2-1; CDR3 DNA: TGTGCCAGCAGCTTAAAGAGGGAGGGCAATGAGCAGTTCTTC; CDR3 protein: CASSLKREGNEQFF
D gene: .; V gene: TRBV12-2; clone size: .; J gene: TRBJ2-3; CDR3 DNA: TGTGCAAGTCGCAAGTGGACTAGCGGGAGCACAGATACGCAGTATTTT; CDR3 protein: CASRKWTSGSTDTQYF
D gene: TRBD1; V gene: TRBV6-2/TRBV6-3; clone size: .; J gene: TRBJ1-5; CDR3 DNA: TGTGCCAGCAGTTACCACAGGGACAGGGCGGGATTTGGTCAGCCCCAGCATTTT; CDR3 protein: CASSYHRDRAGFGQPQHF
D gene: .; V gene: TRBV19; clone size: .; J gene: TRBJ1-6; CDR3 DNA: TGTGCCAGTAGTATGGCCTTGGGCAGGGGTAGCTCACCCCTCCACTTT; CDR3 protein: CASSMALGRGSSPLHF
D gene: TRBD2; V gene: TRBV5-1; clone size: .; J gene: TRBJ2-1; CDR3 DNA: TGCGCCAGCAGCTTGCAGGGCCTTGAGGTTAGCGGGAGAACGCATGAGCAGTTCTTC; CDR3 protein: CASSLQGLEVSGRTHEQFF
D gene: .; V gene: TRBV6-2/TRBV6-3; clone size: .; J gene: TRBJ2-1; CDR3 DNA: TGTGCCAGCAGCCGTTCTATGATCTCCTACAATGAGCAGTTCTTC; CDR3 protein: CASSRSMISYNEQFF
D gene: .; V gene: TRBV5-5; clone size: once; J gene: TRBJ1-1; CDR3 DNA: TGTGCCAGCAGCGCCGGACAGTTTTCCCGGGGCACTGAAGCTTTCTTT; CDR3 protein: CASSAGQFSRGTEAFF
D gene: .; V gene: TRBV21-1; clone size: once; J gene: TRBJ1-6; CDR3 DNA: TGTGCCAGCAGCAAAGTAGCCGAAGAAAACCGGGACAGGGTTTGGTCACCCCTCCACTTT; CDR3 protein: CASSKVAEENRDRVWSPLHF
D gene: TRBD2; V gene: TRBV5-1; clone size: .; J gene: TRBJ2-5; CDR3 DNA: TGCGCCAGCAGCCTTAGCGGGAGGGGACAAGAGACCCAGTACTTC; CDR3 protein: CASSLSGRGQETQYF
D gene: .; V gene: TRBV19; clone size: .; J gene: TRBJ1-1; CDR3 DNA: TGTGCCAGTACCCCCGGGGGAGTAGGGCCGAACACTGAAGCTTTCTTT; CDR3 protein: CASTPGGVGPNTEAFF
D gene: TRBD2; V gene: TRBV4-2; clone size: .; J gene: TRBJ2-2; CDR3 DNA: TGTGCCAGCAGCCAACGGATACTAGCGGGACCCGGGGAGCTGTTTTTT; CDR3 protein: CASSQRILAGPGELFF
D gene: TRBD1; V gene: TRBV5-4; clone size: .; J gene: TRBJ1-2; CDR3 DNA: TGTGCCAGCAGCTTGGATATGAGGGGGCATGGCTACACCTTC; CDR3 protein: CASSLDMRGHGYTF
D gene: .; V gene: TRBV28; clone size: once; J gene: TRBJ1-1; CDR3 DNA: TGTGCCAGCAGTTTAGGCGTCCGGGGGAACACTGAAGCTTTCTTT; CDR3 protein: CASSLGVRGNTEAFF
D gene: TRBD1; V gene: TRBV27; clone size: .; J gene: TRBJ1-2; CDR3 DNA: TGTGCCAGCAGTTCCGGACAGGGGGCAAGTCTAGGCTACACCTTC; CDR3 protein: CASSSGQGASLGYTF
D gene: .; V gene: TRBV7-6; clone size: few; J gene: TRBJ1-1; CDR3 DNA: TGTGCCAGCAGCGCCTCGTTGTCGGGGGGAGAAGCTTTCTTT; CDR3 protein: CASSASLSGGEAFF
D gene: .; V gene: TRBV7-8; clone size: .; J gene: TRBJ2-5; CDR3 DNA: TGTGCCAGCAGCCGAGCGGCAGTCCAAGAGACCCAGTACTTC; CDR3 protein: CASSRAAVQETQYF
D gene: .; V gene: TRBV7-2; clone size: .; J gene: TRBJ1-1; CDR3 DNA: TGTGCCAGCAGCCAGGCACCGAACACTGAAGCTTTCTTT; CDR3 protein: CASSQAPNTEAFF
D gene: TRBD1; V gene: TRBV5-1; clone size: once; J gene: TRBJ1-4; CDR3 DNA: TGCGCCAGCAGCTCGGGACAGGGTGCAAGGGGACTGTTTTTT; CDR3 protein: CASSSGQGARGLFF
D gene: TRBD2; V gene: TRBV19; clone size: once; J gene: TRBJ2-1; CDR3 DNA: TGTGCCAGTACAAAGCGGGAGGGGGGGAATGAGCAGTTCTTC; CDR3 protein: CASTKREGGNEQFF
D gene: TRBD1; V gene: TRBV28; clone size: .; J gene: TRBJ1-2; CDR3 DNA: TGTGCCAGCAGTTCCCAGGGGACAGGAGGGTTGGACTACACCTTC; CDR3 protein: CASSSQGTGGLDYTF
D gene: .; V gene: TRBV5-1; clone size: .; J gene: TRBJ2-7; CDR3 DNA: TGCGCCAGCAGCGGAGGGGCGGCCCACTACGAGCAGTACTTC; CDR3 protein: CASSGGAAHYEQYF
D gene: .; V gene: TRBV27; clone size: .; J gene: TRBJ1-5; CDR3 DNA: TGTGCCAGCAGTTTCCAGTACAATCAGCCCCAGCATTTT; CDR3 protein: CASSFQYNQPQHF
D gene: .; V gene: TRBV5-6; clone size: .; J gene: TRBJ2-2; CDR3 DNA: TGTGCCAGCAGCTTGCTGACTCGAGACACCGGGGAGCTGTTTTTT; CDR3 protein: CASSLLTRDTGELFF
D gene: TRBD2; V gene: TRBV5-4; clone size: many; J gene: TRBJ2-3; CDR3 DNA: TGTGCCAGCAGCCGGAAACTAGCGGGCACAGATACGCAGTATTTT; CDR3 protein: CASSRKLAGTDTQYF
D gene: .; V gene: TRBV13; clone size: once; J gene: TRBJ2-2; CDR3 DNA: TGTGCCAGCAGCTTGGGGGGAACCGGGGAGCTGTTTTTT; CDR3 protein: CASSLGGTGELFF
D gene: .; V gene: TRBV28; clone size: .; J gene: TRBJ1-1; CDR3 DNA: TGTGCCACCGGCGAACCGGGACTTGAGAACACTGAAGCTTTCTTT; CDR3 protein: CATGEPGLENTEAFF
D gene: .; V gene: TRBV6-5; clone size: .; J gene: TRBJ1-6; CDR3 DNA: TGTGCCAGCAGTAGAGAGGACACCTTGGATTCACCCCTCCACTTT; CDR3 protein: CASSREDTLDSPLHF
D gene: TRBD2; V gene: TRBV2; clone size: once; J gene: TRBJ2-1; CDR3 DNA: TGTGCCACGCAGCTAGCGGGAAGGGACGAGCAGTTCTTC; CDR3 protein: CATQLAGRDEQFF
D gene: .; V gene: TRBV1; clone size: .; J gene: TRBJ2-3; CDR3 DNA: TGCACCAGCAGCCAAGATTACCTAGCGGGATTCACAGATACGCAGTATTTT; CDR3 protein: CTSSQDYLAGFTDTQYF
D gene: .; V gene: TRBV19; clone size: .; J gene: TRBJ1-3; CDR3 DNA: TGTGCCAGTAGTATAACTGGAACTGGAGACACCATATATTTT; CDR3 protein: CASSITGTGDTIYF
D gene: .; V gene: TRBV10-3; clone size: .; J gene: TRBJ1-3; CDR3 DNA: TGTGCCATCACTCCGGGACAAGGAAACACCATATATTTT; CDR3 protein: CAITPGQGNTIYF
D gene: .; V gene: TRBV19; clone size: .; J gene: TRBJ1-4; CDR3 DNA: TGTGCCAGTAGTATAGGGGGAGCTAATGAAAAACTGTTTTTT; CDR3 protein: CASSIGGANEKLFF
D gene: TRBD2; V gene: TRBV9; clone size: .; J gene: TRBJ2-1; CDR3 DNA: TGTGCCAGCAGGCGGGAGCACGGTGAGCAGTTCTTC; CDR3 protein: CASRREHGEQFF
D gene: TRBD1; V gene: TRBV27; clone size: .; J gene: TRBJ1-2; CDR3 DNA: TGTGCCAGCAGTGTCGAGGGACAGGATGGCTACACCTTC; CDR3 protein: CASSVEGQDGYTF
D gene: .; V gene: TRBV5-4; clone size: .; J gene: TRBJ2-5; CDR3 DNA: TGTGCCAGCAGCTTTGGAGGGACGCAACAAGAGACCCAGTACTTC; CDR3 protein: CASSFGGTQQETQYF